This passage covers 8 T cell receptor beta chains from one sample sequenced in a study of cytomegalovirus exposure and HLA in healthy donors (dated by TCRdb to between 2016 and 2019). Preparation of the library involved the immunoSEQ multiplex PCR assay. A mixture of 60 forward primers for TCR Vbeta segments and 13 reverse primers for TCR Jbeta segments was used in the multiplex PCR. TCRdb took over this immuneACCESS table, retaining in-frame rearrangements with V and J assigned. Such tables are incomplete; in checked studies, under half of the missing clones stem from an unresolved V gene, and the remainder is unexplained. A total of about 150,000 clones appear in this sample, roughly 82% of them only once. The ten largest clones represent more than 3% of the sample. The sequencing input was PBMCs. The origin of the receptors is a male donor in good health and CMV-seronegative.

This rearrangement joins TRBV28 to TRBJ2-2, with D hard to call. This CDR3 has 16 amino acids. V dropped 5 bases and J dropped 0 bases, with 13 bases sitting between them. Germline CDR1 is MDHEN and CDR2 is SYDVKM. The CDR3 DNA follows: TGTGCCAGCAGTGGATATAGTGGAGCGAACACCGGGGAGCTGTTTTTT. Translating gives CASSGYSGANTGELFF.

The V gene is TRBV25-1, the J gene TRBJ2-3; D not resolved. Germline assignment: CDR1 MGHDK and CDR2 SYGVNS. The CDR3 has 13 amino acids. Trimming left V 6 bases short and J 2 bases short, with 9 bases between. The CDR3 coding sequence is TGTGCCAGCAGCCGCGACATCACAGATACGCAGTATTTT. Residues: CASSRDITDTQYF.

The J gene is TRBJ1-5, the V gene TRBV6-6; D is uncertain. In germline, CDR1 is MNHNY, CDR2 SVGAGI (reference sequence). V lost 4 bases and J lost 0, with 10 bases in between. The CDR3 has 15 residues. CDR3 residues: CASSLNGYSNQPQHF. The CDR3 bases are TGTGCCAGCAGTTTGAACGGTTATAGCAATCAGCCCCAGCATTTT.

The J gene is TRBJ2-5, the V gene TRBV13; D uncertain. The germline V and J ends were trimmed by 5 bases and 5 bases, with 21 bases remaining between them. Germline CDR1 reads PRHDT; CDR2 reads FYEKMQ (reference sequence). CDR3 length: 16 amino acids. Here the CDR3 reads CASSRLIGAVEETQYF. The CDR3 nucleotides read TGTGCCAGCAGCCGACTTATCGGCGCGGTGGAGGAGACCCAGTACTTC. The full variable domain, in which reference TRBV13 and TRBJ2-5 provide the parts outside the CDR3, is AAGVIQSPRHLIKEKRETATLKCYPIPRHDTVYWYQQGPGQDPQFLISFYEKMQSDKGSIPDRFSAQQFSDYHSELNMSSLELGDSALYFCASSRLIGAVEETQYFGPGTRLLVL.

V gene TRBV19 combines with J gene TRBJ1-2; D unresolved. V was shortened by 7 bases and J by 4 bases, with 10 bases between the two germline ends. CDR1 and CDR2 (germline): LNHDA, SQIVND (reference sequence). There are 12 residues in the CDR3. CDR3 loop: CASTPQSYGYTF. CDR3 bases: TGTGCCAGTACCCCGCAGTCCTATGGCTACACCTTC.

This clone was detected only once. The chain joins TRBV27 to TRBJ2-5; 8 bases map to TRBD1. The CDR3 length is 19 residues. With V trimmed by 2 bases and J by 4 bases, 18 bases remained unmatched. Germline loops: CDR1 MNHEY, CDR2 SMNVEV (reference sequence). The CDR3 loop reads CASSLKRQGFRGGGETQYF. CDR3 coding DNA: TGTGCCAGCAGTTTAAAAAGACAGGGGTTTAGAGGGGGTGGAGAGACCCAGTACTTC.

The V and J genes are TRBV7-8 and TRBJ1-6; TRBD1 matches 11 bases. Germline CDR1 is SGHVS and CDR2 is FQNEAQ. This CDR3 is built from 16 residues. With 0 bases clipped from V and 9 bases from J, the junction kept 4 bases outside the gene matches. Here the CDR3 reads CASSLAGGTGGSPLHF. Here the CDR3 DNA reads TGTGCCAGCAGCTTAGCGGGGGGGACAGGGGGTTCACCCCTCCACTTT.

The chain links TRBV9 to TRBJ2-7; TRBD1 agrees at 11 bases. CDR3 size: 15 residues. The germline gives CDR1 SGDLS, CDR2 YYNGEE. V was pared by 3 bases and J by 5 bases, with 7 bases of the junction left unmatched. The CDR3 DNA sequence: TGTGCCAGCAGCGAGGGGACAGGGGGGTCCGACGAGCAGTACTTC. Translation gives CASSEGTGGSDEQYF.